This TCR beta chain was found in a study of T cell repertoires in cytomegalovirus infection. About the research overall: An indication of both CMV infection and matching HLA type came from public TCR beta signatures.

Study results and limitations: Based on cumulative public TCR beta family frequency, carriers of CMV plus the relevant HLA were identified. HLA-C-restricted CMV clonotypes gave the most frequent clonotype in two of eight donors.

One entry per CDR3 protein, called by TCRdb with MiXCR from the reads. The sample carries approximately 750,000 distinct CDR3 sequences, 35% recorded once. This clonotype was recorded many times. Its antigen remains unidentified. The CDR3 is made up of 17 amino acids. Germline-derived CDR1 and CDR2 are SGHVS and FQNEAQ. V was pared by 1 base and J by 3 bases, with 7 bases of the junction left unmatched. This TCR was sampled from a human donor in good health (CMV status not recorded). Some clones in this sample may be carry-over from other donors' samples. The source material was PBMCs. This chain connects TRBV7-8 to TRBJ1-5, with TRBD1 matching over 9 bases. The CDR3 loop reads CASSLVGTGTANQPQHF. In DNA, the CDR3 is TGTGCCAGCAGCTTAGTTGGGACAGGGACTGCCAATCAGCCCCAGCATTTT.